This TCR beta chain was sequenced during a study of cytomegalovirus exposure and HLA in healthy donors. Study outcomes and limitations: The study listed some 160 cytomegalovirus-associated TCR beta chains. Among TCR sequences, most were rare, though some public TCRs appeared in many donors. That first-cohort TCR clusters tended to co-occur in the roughly 120 validation repertoires was found in a later analysis.

It was the approximately 130-subject validation cohort, separate from the roughly 700-subject first cohort, to which the donors belonged. The data were produced by immunoSEQ multiplex PCR, yet TCRdb's version contains in-frame clones alone and is incomplete. The sample includes 80,000 to 95,000 clones, roughly 95% of them seen just once. This CDR3 has 16 residues. V lost 1 base to trimming and J lost 2 bases; unmatched junction nucleotides: 4. Germline-derived CDR1 and CDR2 are SGHNT and YENEEA. Points on this clone: The target antigen is unknown.

Sample: PBMCs. V gene TRBV11-3 combines with J gene TRBJ2-3; TRBD1 matches at 9 bases. The origin of this receptor is a woman between 18 and 29 years old in good health and CMV-seronegative. This CDR3 is CASSLGTGAYTDTQYF. In DNA form, the CDR3 reads TGTGCCAGCAGCTTAGGGACAGGGGCCTACACAGATACGCAGTATTTT.